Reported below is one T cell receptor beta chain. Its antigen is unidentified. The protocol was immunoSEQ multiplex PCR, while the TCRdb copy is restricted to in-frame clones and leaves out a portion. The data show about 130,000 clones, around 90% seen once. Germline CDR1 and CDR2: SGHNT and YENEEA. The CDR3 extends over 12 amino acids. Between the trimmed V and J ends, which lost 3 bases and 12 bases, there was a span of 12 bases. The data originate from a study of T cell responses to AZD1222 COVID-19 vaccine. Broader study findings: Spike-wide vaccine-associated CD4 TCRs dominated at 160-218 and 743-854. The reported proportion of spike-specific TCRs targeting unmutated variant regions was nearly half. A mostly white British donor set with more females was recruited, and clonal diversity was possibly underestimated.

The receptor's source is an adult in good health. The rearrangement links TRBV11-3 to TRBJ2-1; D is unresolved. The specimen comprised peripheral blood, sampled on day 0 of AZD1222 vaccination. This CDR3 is CASSLVPSRQFF. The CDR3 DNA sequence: TGTGCCAGCAGCTTGGTTCCGTCTCGGCAGTTCTTC.